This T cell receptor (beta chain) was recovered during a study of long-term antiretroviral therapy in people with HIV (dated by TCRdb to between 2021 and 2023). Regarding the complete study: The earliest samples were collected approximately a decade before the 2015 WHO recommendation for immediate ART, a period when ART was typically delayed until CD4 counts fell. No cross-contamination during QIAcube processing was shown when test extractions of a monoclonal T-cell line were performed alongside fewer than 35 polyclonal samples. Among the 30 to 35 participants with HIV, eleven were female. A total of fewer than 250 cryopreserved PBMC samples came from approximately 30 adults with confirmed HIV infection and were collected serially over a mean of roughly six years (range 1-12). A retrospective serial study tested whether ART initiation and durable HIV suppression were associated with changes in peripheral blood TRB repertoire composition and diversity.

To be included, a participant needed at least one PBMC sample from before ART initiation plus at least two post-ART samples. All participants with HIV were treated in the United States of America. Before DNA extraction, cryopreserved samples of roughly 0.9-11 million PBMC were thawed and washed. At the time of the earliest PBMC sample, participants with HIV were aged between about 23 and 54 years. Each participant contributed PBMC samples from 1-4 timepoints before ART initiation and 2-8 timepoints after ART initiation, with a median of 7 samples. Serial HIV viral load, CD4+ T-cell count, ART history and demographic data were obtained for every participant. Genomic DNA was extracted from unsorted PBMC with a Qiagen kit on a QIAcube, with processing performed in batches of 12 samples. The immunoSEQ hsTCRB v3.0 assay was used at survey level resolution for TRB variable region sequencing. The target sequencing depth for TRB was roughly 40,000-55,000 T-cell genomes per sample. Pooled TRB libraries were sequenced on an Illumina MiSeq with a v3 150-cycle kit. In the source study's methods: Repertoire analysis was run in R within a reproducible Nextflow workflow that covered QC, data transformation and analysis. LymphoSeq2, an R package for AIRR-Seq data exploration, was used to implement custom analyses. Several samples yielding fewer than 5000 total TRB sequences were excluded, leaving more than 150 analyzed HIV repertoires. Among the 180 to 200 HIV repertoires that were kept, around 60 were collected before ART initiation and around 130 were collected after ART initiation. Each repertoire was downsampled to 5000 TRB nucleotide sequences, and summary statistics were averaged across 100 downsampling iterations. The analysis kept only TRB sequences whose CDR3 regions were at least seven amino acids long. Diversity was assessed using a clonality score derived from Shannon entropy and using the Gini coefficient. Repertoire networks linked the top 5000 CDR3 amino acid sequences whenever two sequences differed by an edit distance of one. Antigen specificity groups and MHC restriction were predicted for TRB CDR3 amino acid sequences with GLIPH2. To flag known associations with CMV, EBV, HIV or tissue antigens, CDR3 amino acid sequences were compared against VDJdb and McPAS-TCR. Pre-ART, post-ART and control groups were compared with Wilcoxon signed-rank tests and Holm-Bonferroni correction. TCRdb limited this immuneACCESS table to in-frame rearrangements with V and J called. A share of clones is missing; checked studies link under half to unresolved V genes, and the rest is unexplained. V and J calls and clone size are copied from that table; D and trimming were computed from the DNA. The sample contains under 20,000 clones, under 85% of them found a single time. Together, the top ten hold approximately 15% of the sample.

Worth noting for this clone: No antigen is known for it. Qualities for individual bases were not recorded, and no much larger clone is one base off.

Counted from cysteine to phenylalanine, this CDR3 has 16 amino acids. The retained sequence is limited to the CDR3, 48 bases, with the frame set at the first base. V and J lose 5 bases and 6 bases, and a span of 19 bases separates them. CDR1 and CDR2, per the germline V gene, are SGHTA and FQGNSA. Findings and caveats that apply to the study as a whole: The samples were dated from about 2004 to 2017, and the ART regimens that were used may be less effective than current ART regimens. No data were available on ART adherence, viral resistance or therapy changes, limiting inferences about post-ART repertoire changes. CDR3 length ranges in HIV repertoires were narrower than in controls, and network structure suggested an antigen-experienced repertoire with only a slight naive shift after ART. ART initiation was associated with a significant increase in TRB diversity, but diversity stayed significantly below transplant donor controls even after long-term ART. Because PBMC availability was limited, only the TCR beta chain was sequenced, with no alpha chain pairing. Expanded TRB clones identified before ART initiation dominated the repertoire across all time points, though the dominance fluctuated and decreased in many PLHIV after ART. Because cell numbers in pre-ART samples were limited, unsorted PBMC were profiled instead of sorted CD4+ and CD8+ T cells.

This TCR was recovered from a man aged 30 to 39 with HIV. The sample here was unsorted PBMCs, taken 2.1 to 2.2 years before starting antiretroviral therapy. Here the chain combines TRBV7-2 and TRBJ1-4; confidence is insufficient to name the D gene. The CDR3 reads CASSPEVGRMDEKLFF. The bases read TGTGCCAGCAGCCCAGAGGTGGGCAGGATGGATGAAAAACTGTTTTTT.